One and the same sample provided the 13 T cell receptor beta chains below, sequenced in a study of T cell repertoires in cytomegalovirus infection. From the reads, TCRdb called clonotypes with MiXCR, one entry per CDR3 protein. The repertoire holds approximately 500,000 distinct CDR3 sequences, with over 9% as singletons. Input material: PBMCs. Receptors originate from a human donor in good health (CMV status not recorded). Some clones in this sample may be carry-over from other donors' samples.

The rearrangement joins TRBV11-2 to TRBJ2-3; no reliable D call. V was shortened by 1 base and J by 5 bases, with 13 bases between the two germline ends. Germline V gene sequence: CDR1 SGHAT, CDR2 FQNNGV. CDR3 size: 15 residues. In DNA, the CDR3 is TGTGCCAGCAGCTTAGGGATGTACCAAGAAGATACGCAGTATTTT. It translates to CASSLGMYQEDTQYF.

The table lists this clonotype with many counts. The CDR3 reads CASSYRMTGDRVQPQHF. The CDR3 nucleotides are TGTGCCAGCAGTTACAGAATGACGGGGGACAGGGTACAGCCCCAGCATTTT. V usage is TRBV12-3 or TRBV12-4 and J usage is TRBJ1-5; 9 bases fit TRBD1. V lost 4 bases, J lost 7 bases, and 14 bases stayed unmatched. The CDR3 sequence is 17 residues long.

This clonotype was detected a few times. V gene TRBV15 combines with J gene TRBJ2-5, with D tentatively TRBD1 (6 bases). The CDR3 contains 15 residues. V shed 1 base and J shed 2 bases, with 11 bases lying between them. Germline V lookup: CDR1 LNHNV, CDR2 YYDKDF (reference sequence). CDR3 loop: CATSRVTGYQETQYF. Written as DNA, the CDR3 is TGTGCCACCAGCAGAGTCACAGGGTATCAAGAGACCCAGTACTTC.

This clonotype was recorded a few times. The chain has TRBV7-9 and TRBJ2-7; TRBD2 agrees at 7 bases. Germline-derived CDR1 and CDR2 are SEHNR and FQNEAQ (reference sequence). Trimming removed 2 bases from V and 4 bases from J; junction bases left unmatched: 5. The CDR3 contains 14 residues. Here the CDR3 DNA reads TGTGCCAGCAGCTTAACAACTAGCGCTTACGAGCAGTACTTC. It yields the protein CASSLTTSAYEQYF. Together with reference TRBV7-9 and TRBJ2-7, the CDR3 gives the full variable domain: DTGVSQNPRHKITKRGQNVTFRCDPISEHNRLYWYRQTLGQGPEFLTYFQNEAQLEKSRLLSDRFSAERPKGSFSTLEIQRTEQGDSAMYLCASSLTTSAYEQYFGPGTRLTVT.

This clonotype was seen more than once but under ten times. V is TRBV18 and J is TRBJ2-2; TRBD2 matches 8 bases. Germline trimming cut 2 bases from V and 5 bases from J; bases unmatched to any gene: 7. The CDR3 is 16 amino acids. Germline lookup yields CDR1 KGHSH and CDR2 LQKENI. CDR3 bases: TGTGCCAGCTCACCAAAGCGGGAGCTGGGTACCGGGGAGCTGTTTTTT. It yields the protein CASSPKRELGTGELFF. The full variable domain, rest sourced from reference TRBV18 and TRBJ2-2, is NAGVMQNPRHLVRRRGQEARLRCSPMKGHSHVYWYRQLPEEGLKFMVYLQKENIIDESGMPKERFSAEFPKEGPSILRIQQVVRGDSAAYFCASSPKRELGTGELFFGEGSRLTVL.

The chain combines TRBV28 with TRBJ2-7; 9 bases line up with TRBD1. The CDR3 has 15 amino acids. Germline V gives CDR1 MDHEN, CDR2 SYDVKM. Unmatched junction bases numbered 5, after V lost 4 bases and J lost 1 base. In nucleotides, the CDR3 is TGTGCCAGCAGTTCCGCCGGGACAGGGTCCTACGAGCAGTACTTC. This gives the protein CASSSAGTGSYEQYF.

This clonotype occurred a few times. The J gene is TRBJ1-1, the V gene TRBV20-1, with D tentatively TRBD1 (6 bases). This CDR3 has 16 amino acids. V gave up 6 bases and J gave up 0 bases, with 20 bases separating them. Germline loops: CDR1 DFQATT, CDR2 SNEGSKA (reference sequence). CDR3 DNA: TGCAGTGCCTTCTTTAACTTAAGGGGGATGAACACTGAAGCTTTCTTT. It translates to CSAFFNLRGMNTEAFF.

There are many counts of this clonotype. This sequence joins TRBV7-6 and TRBJ2-2; TRBD2 aligns across 7 bases. The CDR3 totals 18 residues. V was pared by 1 base and J by 0 bases, with 8 bases of the junction left unmatched. CDR1 and CDR2 (germline): SGHVS, FNYEAQ. CDR3 nucleotide sequence: TGTGCCAGCAGCTTAGGGGGAGTCCGGGGGGCGAACACCGGGGAGCTGTTTTTT. Translated: CASSLGGVRGANTGELFF.

This clonotype was found many times. J is TRBJ2-1 and V is TRBV7-2, with TRBD2 identical over 10 bases. J lost 1 base, V lost 4 bases, and 7 bases had no gene match. This CDR3 is built from 17 residues. In germline, CDR1 is SGHTA, CDR2 FQGNSA. The CDR3 is CASSSISGRTSYNEQFF. CDR3 DNA: TGTGCCAGCAGCTCAATTAGCGGGAGGACGTCCTACAATGAGCAGTTCTTC.

The genes are TRBV6-4 and TRBJ1-1; no firm D call. CDR1 and CDR2 (germline): MRHNA, SNTAGT. The CDR3 runs to 13 residues. V shed 6 bases and J shed 5 bases, with 13 bases lying between them. The CDR3: CASRRDSGTEAFF. The DNA for the CDR3 is TGTGCCAGCAGACGGGATTCTGGGACTGAAGCTTTCTTT.

This clonotype was seen at least ten times. The gene calls are TRBV6-1 and TRBJ1-2; unclear D gene. Germline V gene lookup returns CDR1 MNHNS and CDR2 SASEGT. The CDR3 is 13 amino acids. The V end lost 5 bases, the J end lost 4 bases, and 11 bases lay between the germline ends. In nucleotides, the CDR3 is TGTGCCAGCAGTAGCCGAAGGAGCTATGGCTACACCTTC. It codes for CASSSRRSYGYTF.

The V and J genes are TRBV7-8 and TRBJ2-2; 8 bases agree with TRBD1. The J segment lost 1 base and the V segment lost 4 bases, leaving 5 bases of the junction unmatched. This CDR3 region has 16 residues. The germline V gene has CDR1 SGHVS and CDR2 FQNEAQ. Here the CDR3 reads CASSSVTGVNTGELFF. CDR3 in DNA: TGTGCCAGCAGCTCAGTGACAGGGGTGAACACCGGGGAGCTGTTTTTT. Drawing the rest from reference TRBV7-8 and TRBJ2-2, the complete variable domain is GAGVSQSPRYKVAKRGQDVALRCDPISGHVSLFWYQQALGQGPEFLTYFQNEAQLDKSGLPSDRFFAERPEGSVSTLKIQRTQQEDSAVYLCASSSVTGVNTGELFFGEGSRLTVL.

This clonotype was recorded many times. This rearrangement joins TRBV5-1 to TRBJ2-7; 8 bases line up with TRBD2. The CDR3 is 14 residues long. Losses at the gene ends were 5 bases for V and 2 bases for J; bases not matched to a gene: 6. Germline V gene data show CDR1 as SGHRS and CDR2 as YFSETQ. CDR3 in amino acids: CASRSGGGPYEQYF. Written as DNA, the CDR3 is TGCGCCAGCAGGTCGGGAGGGGGGCCCTACGAGCAGTACTTC.